This T cell receptor (beta chain) was recovered during a study of blood T cell repertoires in COVID-19. Study in general: PBMCs, B-cell-depleted T cells, or T cells provided the cDNA or gDNA that made up the material.

Each participant's cohort was designated according to participant-reported clinical history. Donors in Cohort 3 counted as recovered after two negative PCRs, clearance, or symptom resolution. Data came from immunoSEQ multiplex PCR; TCRdb stores just in-frame clones and leaves some out. The table has some 250,000 clones, roughly 90% seen once. The CDR3 is made up of 19 amino acids. The germline V gene has CDR1 SGHTS and CDR2 YDEGEE. V dropped 4 bases and J dropped 0 bases, with 25 bases sitting between them. The chain uses TRBV5-8 and TRBJ2-5, with TRBD1 as a possible D gene (6 bases). This sequence was found in a man aged 35 to 55 who had recovered from COVID-19. The specimen was PBMCs or T cells enriched from blood (not recorded which). CDR3 protein: CASSKGWDTEALYQETQYF. The CDR3 DNA sequence: TGTGCCAGCAGCAAGGGATGGGACACAGAAGCATTGTACCAAGAGACCCAGTACTTC.